This T cell receptor beta chain was captured by sequencing in a study of Tregs in tolerant kidney transplant recipients. Study-level points and caveats: Validation in larger populations is needed because few patients were studied. Tregs expanded with activated donor B cells seemed most donor-specific.

About this clone itself: As yet, its antigen is unknown. The read stops 3 residues short of the end of the CDR3; the missing end is completed from the germline J gene.

Germline assignment: CDR1 SQVTM and CDR2 ANQGSEA. The CDR3 length is 12 residues. Generated by immunoSEQ multiplex PCR, the TCRdb table keeps only in-frame clones and is missing some. This table holds 50,000 to 65,000 clones. The sequences come from CD4+ T cells from blood, collected before the transplant. The TCR originated in a human donor who received a combined kidney and bone marrow transplant. The chain carries TRBV29-1 and TRBJ1-2, with TRBD1 matching over 8 bases. The part of the CDR3 DNA that was read is TGCAGCGTTGGGACAGGGCCTCGGGGC. Translation: CSVGTGPRG. The whole CDR3 sequence reads CSVGTGPRGYTF. The full variable domain, with the rest looked up from reference TRBV29-1 and TRBJ1-2, is SAVISQKPSRDICQRGTSLTIQCQVDSQVTMMFWYRQQPGQSLTLIATANQGSEATYESGFVIDKFPISRPNLTFSTLTVSNMSPEDSSIYLCSVGTGPRGYTFGSGTRLTVV.